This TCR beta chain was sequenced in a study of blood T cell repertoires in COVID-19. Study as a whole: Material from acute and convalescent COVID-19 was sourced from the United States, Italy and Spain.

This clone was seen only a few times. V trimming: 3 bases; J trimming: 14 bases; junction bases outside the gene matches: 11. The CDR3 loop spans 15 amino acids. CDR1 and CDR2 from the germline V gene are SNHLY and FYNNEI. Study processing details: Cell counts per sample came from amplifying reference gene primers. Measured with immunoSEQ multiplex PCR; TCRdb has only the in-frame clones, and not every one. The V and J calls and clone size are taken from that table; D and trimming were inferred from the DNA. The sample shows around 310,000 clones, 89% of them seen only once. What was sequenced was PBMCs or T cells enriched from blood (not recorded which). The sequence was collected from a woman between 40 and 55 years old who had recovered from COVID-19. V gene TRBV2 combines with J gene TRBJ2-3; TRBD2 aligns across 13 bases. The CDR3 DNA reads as TGTGCCAGCAGTGAGACTAGCGGGGGGCGATCACCCGGGTATTTT. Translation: CASSETSGGRSPGYF.